These 20 T cell receptor beta chains share one sample of origin, sequenced in a study of T cells after yellow fever vaccination. TCRdb reanalysed the 5' RACE reads using MiXCR and keeps one entry per CDR3 protein. Of 230,000 or so distinct CDR3 sequences in the sample, approximately 6.7% were seen once. The starting material was CD4+ T cells sorted from PBMCs, obtained on the day of the yellow fever booster vaccination. The receptors here all came from a man aged 25 to 45 who received the YFV17D yellow fever vaccine.

This clonotype was counted a few times. The chain couples TRBV9 to TRBJ2-5; the match to TRBD1 covers 9 bases. J gave up 4 bases and V 4 bases, and 8 bases lay outside the gene matches. The CDR3 has 15 amino acids. Germline CDR1 and CDR2: SGDLS and YYNGEE. Written as DNA, the CDR3 is TGTGCCAGCAGCACTCGACAGGGGGTGGGAGAGACCCAGTACTTC. It yields the protein CASSTRQGVGETQYF.

This clonotype was picked up a small number of times. The J gene is TRBJ1-1, the V gene TRBV30; no clear D gene. CDR3 length: 11 residues. CDR1 is GTSNPN, CDR2 SVGIG, per germline (reference sequence). The V and J ends lost 6 bases and 1 base respectively, with 6 bases between them. The DNA for the CDR3 is TGTGCCTGTAGACAGAACACTGAAGCTTTCTTT. The encoded protein is CACRQNTEAFF.

Ten or more counts support this clonotype. V and J are TRBV6-4 and TRBJ1-2, with a possible D match to TRBD1 (5 bases). The CDR3 has 13 amino acids. Deletions cut 0 bases from V and 5 bases from J, with 7 bases between. Germline V gene lookup returns CDR1 MRHNA and CDR2 SNTAGT. For the CDR3, the DNA is TGTGCCAGCAGTGACTCGAAGGGGTATGGCTACACCTTC. It specifies CASSDSKGYGYTF.

This clonotype has ten or more counts. This chain uses TRBV28 with TRBJ1-2; 10 bases agree with TRBD1. The CDR3 totals 14 residues. CDR1 is MDHEN, CDR2 SYDVKM, per germline. V was pared by 6 bases and J by 7 bases, with 8 bases of the junction left unmatched. The CDR3 spells CASSPGQGIAGYTF. Here the CDR3 DNA reads TGTGCCAGCAGCCCGGGACAGGGGATAGCTGGCTACACCTTC.

At least ten counts were recorded for this clonotype. The chain has TRBV7-9 and TRBJ2-6, with 10 bases lining up with TRBD1. CDR1 and CDR2 (germline): SEHNR, FQNEAQ (reference sequence). Germline trimming cut 6 bases from V and 0 bases from J; bases unmatched to any gene: 17. The CDR3 has 21 residues. CDR3 bases: TGTGCCAGCAGTAGACAATTCCTGGGGACAGGGGTCTTCTCTGGGGCCAACGTCCTGACTTTC. The encoded protein is CASSRQFLGTGVFSGANVLTF.

This clonotype was found many times. The gene calls are TRBV7-7 and TRBJ2-5, with D possibly TRBD1 on 5 matching bases. Germline CDR1 is SSHAT and CDR2 is FNYEAQ (reference sequence). This CDR3 comprises 14 residues. Trimming pared 4 bases from V and 4 bases from J, leaving 13 bases between. CDR3 nucleotides: TGTGCCAGCAGCTCCCGGCAGGGTGGAGAGACCCAGTACTTC. Its protein product is CASSSRQGGETQYF.

This clonotype was observed many times. The chain couples TRBV7-2 to TRBJ2-3; 11 bases map to TRBD2. Trimming cost V 5 bases and J 3 bases; bases outside gene matches: 7. The CDR3 length is 16 residues. Germline-derived CDR1 and CDR2 are SGHTA and FQGNSA. The CDR3 bases are TGTGCCAGCAGCGCACTAGCGGGAGTACGTACAGATACGCAGTATTTT. Its translation: CASSALAGVRTDTQYF.

This clonotype was picked up a small number of times. The chain couples TRBV5-6 to TRBJ2-7; D gene ambiguous. Between the trimmed V and J ends, which lost 1 base and 5 bases, there was a span of 10 bases. Looked up from germline, CDR1 is SGHDT and CDR2 is YYEEEE. The CDR3 totals 13 residues. As DNA, the CDR3 is TGTGCCAGCAGCTTGTACGGGTACAACGAGCAGTACTTC. Protein sequence: CASSLYGYNEQYF.

The table lists this clonotype with a few counts. The rearrangement links TRBV7-2 to TRBJ2-5, with D tentatively TRBD1 (5 bases). Trimming removed 8 bases from V and 1 base from J, with 14 bases in between. This CDR3 contains 14 residues. Germline-derived CDR1 and CDR2 are SGHTA and FQGNSA. The CDR3 nucleotides are TGTGCCAGCGGTCCTCGTGGGGCCCAAGAGACCCAGTACTTC. Translation: CASGPRGAQETQYF.

This clonotype was seen repeatedly, ten times or more. The CDR3 sequence: CSATDRSTNEKLFF. CDR3 coding DNA: TGCAGTGCTACCGACAGATCAACTAATGAAAAACTGTTTTTT. J is TRBJ1-4 and V is TRBV20-1, with a tentative D call TRBD1 (5 bases). With 4 bases removed from V and 0 bases from J, the gap between germline ends came to 9 bases. CDR1 DFQATT and CDR2 SNEGSKA come from the germline V gene (reference sequence). The CDR3 covers 14 residues.

This clonotype was detected many times. The rearrangement joins TRBV20-1 to TRBJ2-3; the match to TRBD2 covers 8 bases. The ends lost 6 bases at V and 2 bases at J; junction bases unmatched: 7. Germline CDR1 and CDR2: DFQATT and SNEGSKA (reference sequence). This CDR3 region has 14 residues. CDR3 in amino acids: CSARGLVPTDTQYF. CDR3 DNA: TGCAGTGCCCGGGGACTAGTTCCCACAGATACGCAGTATTTT.

This clonotype was detected many times. The chain links TRBV7-8 to TRBJ2-5, with 7 bases that match TRBD1. Germline CDR1 SGHVS, CDR2 FQNEAQ. The CDR3 is made up of 13 amino acids. Trimming removed 4 bases from V and 3 bases from J; junction bases left unmatched: 2. The CDR3 loop is CASSSGTEETQYF. In DNA form, the CDR3 reads TGTGCCAGCAGCTCCGGGACAGAAGAGACCCAGTACTTC.

The chain recombines TRBV18 with TRBJ2-7, with 11 nucleotides matching TRBD2. Germline V lookup: CDR1 KGHSH, CDR2 LQKENI. This CDR3 has 14 residues. The J segment lost 4 bases and the V segment lost 4 bases, leaving 3 bases of the junction unmatched. The CDR3 sequence is CASSRGTSGYEQYF. In DNA form, the CDR3 reads TGTGCCAGCTCACGTGGGACTAGCGGATACGAGCAGTACTTC.

This clonotype was detected only a few times. The CDR3 DNA sequence: TGTGCCAGCAGTTACCTTAGCGGGAGGGTGTACAATGAGCAGTTCTTC. Amino acids: CASSYLSGRVYNEQFF. The chain employs TRBV12-3 or TRBV12-4 and TRBJ2-1, with 11 bases lining up with TRBD2. The CDR3 covers 16 residues. V was clipped by 4 bases and J by 4 bases; unmatched bases: 6.

This CDR3 reads CASSLDPQGQQYF. The CDR3 DNA reads as TGCGCCAGCAGCTTGGACCCACAGGGACAGCAGTACTTC. V usage is TRBV5-1 and J usage is TRBJ2-7; weak D call: TRBD1 (6 bases). The CDR3 extends over 13 amino acids. The germline V gene has CDR1 SGHRS and CDR2 YFSETQ. Trimming stripped 0 bases from V and 8 bases from J, with 12 bases between. Complete variable domain (other parts from reference TRBV5-1 and TRBJ2-7): KAGVTQTPRYLIKTRGQQVTLSCSPISGHRSVSWYQQTPGQGLQFLFEYFSETQRNKGNFPGRFSGRQFSNSRSEMNVSTLELGDSALYLCASSLDPQGQQYFGPGTRLTVT.

The table lists this clonotype with a few counts. The V and J genes are TRBV30 and TRBJ2-5; 8 positions match TRBD1. Trimming removed 0 bases from V and 9 bases from J; junction bases left unmatched: 12. The CDR3 has 15 amino acids. Germline V CDR1 and CDR2: GTSNPN, SVGIG (reference sequence). CDR3 residues: CAWSVVSDRGAAQYF. CDR3 DNA: TGTGCCTGGAGTGTAGTGAGTGACAGGGGTGCGGCCCAGTACTTC.

Ten or more counts support this clonotype. This sequence joins TRBV10-3 and TRBJ2-1; TRBD2 might be the D (7 bases). The CDR3 is made up of 15 amino acids. Trimming took off 2 bases at V and 7 bases at J, with 15 bases between the two ends. Germline V gene lookup returns CDR1 ENHRY and CDR2 SYGVKD. In nucleotides, the CDR3 is TGTGCCATCAGTGAGCTCGGGGGGCGCGTAAATGAGCAGTTCTTC. Translating gives CAISELGGRVNEQFF.

This clonotype was found a few times. The V gene is TRBV10-3, the J gene TRBJ1-1, with a weak D call TRBD1 (5 bases). Trimming took off 2 bases at V and 2 bases at J, with 9 bases between the two ends. The CDR3 extends over 14 amino acids. Germline CDR1 and CDR2: ENHRY and SYGVKD. CDR3 region: CAISERGANTEAFF. CDR3 sequence (DNA): TGTGCCATCAGTGAGAGAGGGGCAAACACTGAAGCTTTCTTT.

This clonotype has ten or more counts. The rearrangement uses TRBV7-9 and TRBJ2-5; D uncertain. The CDR3 is made up of 11 amino acids. V was cut by 5 bases and J by 2 bases, with 3 bases left in between. CDR1 SEHNR and CDR2 FQNEAQ come from the germline V gene (reference sequence). CDR3 sequence reads: CASSIQETQYF. As DNA, the CDR3 is TGTGCCAGCAGCATTCAAGAGACCCAGTACTTC.

This clonotype occurred many times. The J gene is TRBJ2-1, the V gene TRBV5-1, with a tentative D call TRBD2 (5 bases). Germline V lookup: CDR1 SGHRS, CDR2 YFSETQ. The CDR3 is made up of 16 amino acids. Trimming stripped 1 base from V and 0 bases from J, with 11 bases between. Here the CDR3 DNA reads TGCGCCAGCAGCTTGATTACGGGGAGCTCCTACAATGAGCAGTTCTTC. Protein product: CASSLITGSSYNEQFF.